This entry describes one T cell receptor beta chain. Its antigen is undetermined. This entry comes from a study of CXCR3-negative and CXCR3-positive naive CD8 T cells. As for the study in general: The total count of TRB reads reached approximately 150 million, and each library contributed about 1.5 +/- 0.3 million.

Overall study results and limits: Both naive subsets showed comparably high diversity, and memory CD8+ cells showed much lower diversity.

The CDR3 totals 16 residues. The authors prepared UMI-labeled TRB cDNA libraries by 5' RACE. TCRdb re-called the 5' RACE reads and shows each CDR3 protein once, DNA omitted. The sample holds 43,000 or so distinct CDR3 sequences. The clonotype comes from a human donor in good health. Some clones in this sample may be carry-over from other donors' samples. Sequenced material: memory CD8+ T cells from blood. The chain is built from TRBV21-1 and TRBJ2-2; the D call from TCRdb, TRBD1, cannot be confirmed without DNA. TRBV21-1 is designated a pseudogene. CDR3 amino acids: CASSKRGSDDTGELFF.